The rows below give T cell receptor beta chains drawn from one sample of a study of beta chain features in type 1 diabetes. The method was immunoSEQ multiplex PCR; TCRdb's version includes in-frame clones alone and lacks a portion of them. The data contain 600,000 or so clones, more than 12% of them singletons. The sequencing input was naive CD4+ T cells from blood. The receptors shown here come from a man younger than 35 with type 1 diabetes. Both conserved end residues are part of each CDR3. Each record gives: CDR3 length, J gene, clone size, D gene, V gene, CDR3 protein, CDR3 DNA. A D gene is named only where the DNA matches it firmly. Only some rows state a clone size, as once, few, many or a class for expanded clones.

>14|TRBJ2-7|.|TRBD1|TRBV7-2
CASSLDRSSYEQYF
TGTGCCAGCAGTCTGGACAGGAGCTCCTACGAGCAGTACTTC
>15|TRBJ2-7|.|TRBD1|TRBV6-5
CASSPSTGESYEQYF
TGTGCCAGCAGTCCGTCGACAGGGGAGTCCTACGAGCAGTACTTC
>17|TRBJ2-1|few|.|TRBV12-5
CASGLATSSLFSNEQFF
TGTGCTAGTGGTTTAGCAACTAGCTCCCTGTTCAGCAATGAGCAGTTCTTC
>16|TRBJ1-6|.|.|TRBV7-9
CASSLSRSSYNSPLHF
TGTGCCAGCAGCTTAAGCAGGAGCTCCTATAATTCACCCCTCCACTTT
>14|TRBJ2-1|.|.|TRBV2
CASSSRELFNEQFF
TGTGCCAGCAGTAGCCGGGAATTGTTCAATGAGCAGTTCTTC
>12|TRBJ1-4|.|.|TRBV7-2
CASSLTREGLFF
TGTGCCAGCAGTCTCACCCGGGAGGGCCTTTTTTTT
>12|TRBJ2-5|.|.|TRBV6-5
CAARGTEETQYF
TGTGCCGCACGCGGGACGGAGGAGACCCAGTACTTC
>15|TRBJ2-5|.|.|TRBV11-2
CASSLSGVRAETQYF
TGTGCCAGCAGCCTCAGTGGTGTCCGTGCGGAGACCCAGTACTTC
>14|TRBJ1-5|.|TRBD1|TRBV2
CASNGQGDNQPQHF
TGTGCCAGCAATGGACAGGGGGACAATCAGCCCCAGCATTTT
>13|TRBJ2-3|.|.|TRBV5-1
CASSLPSRDTQYF
TGCGCCAGCAGCTTGCCTTCGAGGGATACGCAGTATTTT
>13|TRBJ2-1|.|.|TRBV27
CASSDPSTDEQFF
TGTGCCAGCAGTGACCCTTCGACGGATGAGCAGTTCTTC
>14|TRBJ2-3|few|.|TRBV6-5
CASSYQGFTDTQYF
TGTGCCAGCAGTTACCAAGGGTTTACAGATACGCAGTATTTT
>16|TRBJ2-3|.|TRBD2|TRBV28
CASGKGLALVTDTQYF
TGTGCCAGCGGGAAAGGACTAGCGTTGGTTACAGATACGCAGTATTTT
>14|TRBJ1-6|.|TRBD1|TRBV7-9
CASSLGTGSSPLHF
TGTGCCAGCAGCTTAGGGACAGGGAGCTCACCCCTCCACTTT
>14|TRBJ2-7|few|TRBD1|TRBV5-1
CASSYGTASYEQYF
TGCGCCAGCAGCTACGGGACAGCGTCCTACGAGCAGTACTTC
>17|TRBJ2-1|.|.|TRBV5-1
CASSSIRTQPTHNEQFF
TGCGCCAGCAGCTCGATACGTACGCAACCGACCCACAATGAGCAGTTCTTC
>15|TRBJ2-3|few|.|TRBV30
CAWRPQEAGSGNEYF
TGTGCCTGGAGGCCTCAAGAGGCCGGGAGCGGTAATGAGTATTTT
>15|TRBJ2-1|few|TRBD2|TRBV30
CAWTSGSLSYNEQFF
TGTGCCTGGACTAGCGGGAGTCTCTCCTACAATGAGCAGTTCTTC
>13|TRBJ2-7|few|.|TRBV10-3
CAISEPPNYEQYF
TGTGCCATCAGTGAGCCCCCTAACTACGAGCAGTACTTC
>14|TRBJ1-4|.|.|TRBV30
CAWNRPRTNEKLFF
TGTGCCTGGAATCGACCGCGGACTAATGAAAAACTGTTTTTT
>13|TRBJ2-5|few|.|TRBV7-3
CASSPLTRETQYF
TGTGCCAGCAGCCCCCTGACGAGGGAGACCCAGTACTTC
>17|TRBJ2-7|.|.|TRBV7-2
CASTRGQGTVPYYEQYF
TGTGCCAGCACTCGCGGGCAGGGAACTGTTCCTTACTACGAGCAGTACTTC
>15|TRBJ1-2|few|.|TRBV19
CASSIARAGGYGYTF
TGTGCCAGTAGTATAGCCAGGGCGGGCGGCTATGGCTACACCTTC
>14|TRBJ2-7|.|.|TRBV6-5
CASSFGGPIYEQYF
TGTGCCAGCAGTTTCGGGGGGCCCATCTACGAGCAGTACTTC
>11|TRBJ2-2|.|.|TRBV9
CASTRDGELFF
TGTGCCAGCACCAGGGATGGGGAGCTGTTTTTT
>15|TRBJ1-2|few|.|TRBV2
CASSARGLTYYGYTF
TGTGCCAGCAGCGCGCGGGGACTTACCTACTATGGCTACACCTTC
>15|TRBJ2-2|once|TRBD1|TRBV9
CASSVAGTATGELFF
TGTGCCAGCAGCGTAGCCGGGACAGCCACCGGGGAGCTGTTTTTT
>16|TRBJ2-5|few|TRBD2|TRBV5-4
CASSTLAGGLQETQYF
TGTGCCAGCAGCACCTTAGCGGGGGGCCTTCAAGAGACCCAGTACTTC
>13|TRBJ2-3|.|.|TRBV30
CAWRAVGHNTQYF
TGTGCCTGGAGGGCAGTGGGGCACAATACGCAGTATTTT
>14|TRBJ2-1|few|TRBD1|TRBV5-1
CASSEQGNYNEQFF
TGCGCCAGCAGCGAACAGGGGAACTACAATGAGCAGTTCTTC
>16|TRBJ1-6|few|TRBD1|TRBV9
CASSVDDRVHNSPLHF
TGTGCCAGCAGCGTCGATGACAGGGTCCATAATTCACCCCTCCACTTT
>16|TRBJ1-2|.|TRBD1|TRBV23-1
CASSQIKGQQVYGYTF
TGCGCCAGCAGTCAGATCAAGGGACAGCAGGTTTATGGCTACACCTTC
>12|TRBJ2-2|.|.|TRBV6-4
CASSRWEGELFF
TGTGCCAGCAGTCGATGGGAGGGGGAGCTGTTTTTT
>14|TRBJ1-1|few|TRBD1|TRBV19
CASSIDRGNTEAFF
TGTGCCAGTAGTATTGACAGGGGAAACACTGAAGCTTTCTTT
>15|TRBJ2-3|.|TRBD2|TRBV4-2
CATRRTSSSTDTQYF
TGTGCCACAAGGAGGACTAGCTCTAGCACAGATACGCAGTATTTT
>13|TRBJ2-3|few|.|TRBV10-2
CASSAPGTDTQYF
TGCGCCAGCAGTGCCCCAGGCACAGATACGCAGTATTTT
>16|TRBJ2-3|few|TRBD1|TRBV10-3
CAINLDRGQGTDTQYF
TGTGCCATCAACCTCGACAGGGGGCAGGGCACAGATACGCAGTATTTT
>16|TRBJ1-1|few|.|TRBV6-5
CASSSRGWGENTEAFF
TGTGCCAGCAGTTCTCGGGGTTGGGGCGAGAACACTGAAGCTTTCTTT
>12|TRBJ1-2|few|.|TRBV7-9
CASSSGDYGYTF
TGTGCCAGCAGCTCAGGGGATTATGGCTACACCTTC
>14|TRBJ2-3|few|.|TRBV9
CASTSRGHQDTQYF
TGTGCCAGCACCTCGCGGGGGCATCAAGATACGCAGTATTTT
>14|TRBJ1-5|.|.|TRBV30
CAWSVINSNQPQHF
TGTGCCTGGAGCGTAATAAATAGCAATCAGCCCCAGCATTTT
>15|TRBJ1-3|few|TRBD1|TRBV29-1
CSVTTGTDSGNTIYF
TGCAGCGTGACGACCGGGACAGACTCTGGAAACACCATATATTTT
>14|TRBJ1-2|few|TRBD1|TRBV6-5
CASSQGDGVGSYTF
TGTGCCAGCAGTCAGGGGGATGGTGTAGGGAGCTACACCTTC
>15|TRBJ2-3|few|.|TRBV7-2
CASSLFGPGTDTQYF
TGTGCCAGCAGCTTATTTGGCCCCGGGACAGATACGCAGTATTTT
>15|TRBJ1-4|.|.|TRBV25-1
CASCNSQGPNEKLFF
TGTGCCAGTTGTAACAGCCAGGGGCCCAATGAAAAACTGTTTTTT
>13|TRBJ2-7|.|.|TRBV19
CASGLKGSVEQYF
TGTGCCAGCGGACTGAAAGGGTCCGTCGAGCAGTACTTC
>14|TRBJ1-1|.|.|TRBV28
CASQPPGQITEAFF
TGTGCCAGCCAACCCCCGGGACAAATCACTGAAGCTTTCTTT
>15|TRBJ1-1|.|.|TRBV7-3
CASSLTRDRNTEAFF
TGTGCCAGCAGCTTAACCCGGGACCGGAACACTGAAGCTTTCTTT
>11|TRBJ2-1|many|.|TRBV28
CAASRYNEQFF
TGTGCCGCTAGCAGATACAATGAGCAGTTCTTC
>13|TRBJ2-5|.|.|TRBV10-3
CAISEGDQETQYF
TGTGCCATCAGTGAGGGGGATCAAGAGACCCAGTACTTC
>18|TRBJ1-3|few|.|TRBV7-2
CASSSHRDTPSSGNTIYF
TGTGCCAGCAGCTCTCACCGGGACACACCCTCCTCTGGAAACACCATATATTTT
>14|TRBJ2-7|.|.|TRBV7-2
CASSLAVSSYEQYF
TGTGCCAGCAGCTTAGCGGTCAGCTCCTACGAGCAGTACTTC
>14|TRBJ2-6|.|.|TRBV10-1
CASSVGSGANVLTF
TGCGCCAGCAGTGTGGGTTCTGGGGCCAACGTCCTGACTTTC
>13|TRBJ1-5|few|.|TRBV7-9
CASSLGLVQPQHF
TGTGCCAGCAGCTTAGGTTTGGTTCAGCCCCAGCATTTT
>11|TRBJ1-1|.|TRBD1|TRBV29-1
CSVEKYRGAFF
TGCAGCGTTGAAAAGTACAGGGGGGCTTTCTTT